This entry lists 32 T cell receptor beta chains sequenced from one sample in a study of blood T cell repertoires in COVID-19. Profiled with immunoSEQ multiplex PCR; TCRdb holds only in-frame clones, not every one. The table includes some 150,000 clones, 80% to 90% detected once. Sample: peripheral blood. The receptors were gathered from a man aged 35 to 55 with acute or convalescent COVID-19.

This chain links TRBV29-1 with TRBJ2-5; possibly TRBD1 for D (6 bases). The CDR3 is made up of 13 amino acids. Per the germline V gene, CDR1 is SQVTM and CDR2 is ANQGSEA. V dropped 7 bases and J dropped 5 bases, with 17 bases sitting between them. The CDR3 DNA is TGCAGCGCGTGGACAGTCAGACGGGAGACCCAGTACTTC. It yields the protein CSAWTVRRETQYF.

The chain carries TRBV5-1 and TRBJ1-6; D is possibly TRBD1 (6 bases). Per germline, CDR1 SGHRS and CDR2 YFSETQ. V dropped 3 bases and J dropped 4 bases, with 8 bases sitting between them. The CDR3 runs to 14 residues. In nucleotides, the CDR3 is TGCGCCAGCAGCTCCGGACAGTATAATTCACCCCTCCACTTT. Translated, it gives CASSSGQYNSPLHF.

The CDR3 protein is CASSRDRGQPQHF. CDR3 nucleotide sequence: TGTGCCAGCAGCCGGGACAGAGGTCAGCCCCAGCATTTT. The rearrangement joins TRBV7-3 to TRBJ1-5, with TRBD1 matching 7 bases. This CDR3 contains 13 residues. Per the germline V gene, CDR1 is SGHTA and CDR2 is FQGTGA. Trimming cost V 5 bases and J 6 bases; bases outside gene matches: 4.

The chain uses TRBV7-6 and TRBJ1-3; 8 bases are a match to TRBD1. Trimming took 3 bases from V and 1 from J; bases not matched to a gene: 8. This CDR3 contains 17 residues. The germline gives CDR1 SGHVS, CDR2 FNYEAQ. The CDR3 region is CASSLLTGESSGNTIYF. The CDR3 DNA follows: TGTGCCAGCAGCTTGCTGACAGGGGAGAGTTCTGGAAACACCATATATTTT.

The J gene is TRBJ2-2, the V gene TRBV5-4, with D perhaps TRBD2 (5 bases). Per germline, CDR1 SGHNT and CDR2 YYREEE (reference sequence). Trimming removed 0 bases from V and 1 base from J, with 10 bases in between. CDR3 length: 16 amino acids. The CDR3 DNA is TGTGCCAGCAGCTTGGTAGCGACCGTGAACACCGGGGAGCTGTTTTTT. It is translated as CASSLVATVNTGELFF.

The chain joins TRBV30 to TRBJ1-6; tentative D call: TRBD1 (6 bases). The CDR3 consists of 14 residues. Germline V gives CDR1 GTSNPN, CDR2 SVGIG (reference sequence). Deletions cut 3 bases from V and 7 bases from J, with 13 bases between. The CDR3 region is CAWRRGLENSPLHF. The CDR3 region has the DNA TGTGCCTGGAGGAGGGGGTTGGAAAATTCACCCCTCCACTTT.

The J gene is TRBJ2-3, the V gene TRBV11-2, with TRBD2 matching 10 bases. The CDR3 has 18 residues. Germline CDR1 SGHAT, CDR2 FQNNGV. The J segment lost 2 bases and the V segment lost 3 bases, leaving 11 bases of the junction unmatched. The CDR3 DNA is TGTGCCAGCAGCTTTTTCAAATTAGCGGGGGGACCCACAGATACGCAGTATTTT. It specifies CASSFFKLAGGPTDTQYF.

The V call is TRBV4-1, the J call TRBJ1-5; 9 nucleotides line up with TRBD1. This CDR3 has 18 residues. V was clipped by 3 bases and J by 1 base; unmatched bases: 10. From germline, CDR1 is MGHRA and CDR2 YSYEKL. The CDR3 bases are TGCGCCAGCAGCCAGCTAAGCTGGGGACAGGGAAGCAATCAGCCCCAGCATTTT. Its protein product is CASSQLSWGQGSNQPQHF.

The chain couples TRBV5-4 to TRBJ2-6; no clear D gene. Trimming took off 4 bases at V and 0 bases at J, with 8 bases between the two ends. Germline V lookup: CDR1 SGHNT, CDR2 YYREEE (reference sequence). The CDR3 sequence is 15 residues long. CDR3 sequence (DNA): TGTGCCAGCAGCCTACAGCTCTCTGGGGCCAACGTCCTGACTTTC. Protein: CASSLQLSGANVLTF.

The chain has TRBV7-9 and TRBJ2-5; D not certain. The V gene's germline CDR1 is SEHNR and CDR2 FQNEAQ (reference sequence). Trimming pared 5 bases from V and 5 bases from J, leaving 15 bases between. The CDR3 covers 14 residues. CDR3 region: CASSLTDGRETQYF. For the CDR3, the DNA is TGTGCCAGCAGCCTAACCGATGGCAGGGAGACCCAGTACTTC. Full variable domain (outside the CDR3, taken from reference TRBV7-9 and TRBJ2-5): DTGVSQNPRHKITKRGQNVTFRCDPISEHNRLYWYRQTLGQGPEFLTYFQNEAQLEKSRLLSDRFSAERPKGSFSTLEIQRTEQGDSAMYLCASSLTDGRETQYFGPGTRLLVL.

This chain links TRBV18 with TRBJ1-1; 8 bases are shared with TRBD1. The CDR3 runs to 14 residues. The germline V gene has CDR1 KGHSH and CDR2 LQKENI. Trimming took 6 bases from V and 2 from J; bases not matched to a gene: 5. The CDR3 DNA follows: TGTGCCAGCTCGCTAGGACAGGGTAACACTGAAGCTTTCTTT. Its protein is CASSLGQGNTEAFF. Full variable domain (outside the CDR3, taken from reference TRBV18 and TRBJ1-1): NAGVMQNPRHLVRRRGQEARLRCSPMKGHSHVYWYRQLPEEGLKFMVYLQKENIIDESGMPKERFSAEFPKEGPSILRIQQVVRGDSAAYFCASSLGQGNTEAFFGQGTRLTVV.

The chain recombines TRBV30 with TRBJ2-5, with TRBD1 as a possible D gene (6 bases). The CDR3 has 13 amino acids. The V gene's germline CDR1 is GTSNPN and CDR2 SVGIG (reference sequence). Trimming removed 4 bases at V and 2 bases at J, with 11 bases between. CDR3 bases: TGTGCCTGGAATTATGACAGGCAAGAGACCCAGTACTTC. This codes for CAWNYDRQETQYF.

The chain is built from TRBV3-1 (or the pseudogene TRBV3-2) and TRBJ2-5; 9 bases map to TRBD1. Unmatched junction bases numbered 7, after V lost 3 bases and J lost 5 bases. The CDR3 length is 15 residues. CDR1 is LGHDT and CDR2 is YNNKEL in the germline V gene (reference sequence). The CDR3 DNA sequence: TGTGCCAGCAGCCAGGCACAGGGGGCTTGGGAGACCCAGTACTTC. Its translation: CASSQAQGAWETQYF.

This chain links TRBV18 with TRBJ2-2; TRBD2 matches at 8 bases. From germline, CDR1 is KGHSH and CDR2 LQKENI. CDR3 length equals 15 residues. V lost 3 bases, J lost 3 bases, and 3 bases stayed unmatched. The CDR3 bases are TGTGCCAGCTCACCCCCAGCGGGGGACACCGGGGAGCTGTTTTTT. Encoded protein: CASSPPAGDTGELFF.

This chain connects TRBV10-3 to TRBJ1-5; possible D gene TRBD1, 6 bases. This CDR3 region has 14 residues. The germline CDR1 and CDR2 sequences are ENHRY and SYGVKD. Trimming removed 4 bases from V and 6 bases from J, with 13 bases in between. CDR3 nucleotides: TGTGCCATCAGTGGCCTGGGACAAAGTCAGCCCCAGCATTTT. Protein: CAISGLGQSQPQHF.

The CDR3 nucleotides read TGTGCCAGCAGTTACTCCAGCAGGGGGCAATACGAGCAGTACTTC. Amino acids: CASSYSSRGQYEQYF. The chain uses TRBV6-5 and TRBJ2-7; 8 bases align to TRBD1. After removal of 0 bases from V and 4 bases from J, the junction contained 5 bases not matched to a gene. The CDR3 runs 15 residues. Germline lookup yields CDR1 MNHEY and CDR2 SVGAGI.

Remarks on this clone: The sample holds other DNA sequences that translate to the same CDR3. V usage is TRBV28 and J usage is TRBJ1-5, with D maybe TRBD1 (6 bases). The CDR3 is 15 amino acids. The ends were cut back, 1 base at V and 4 bases at J, with 11 bases in the middle. The germline V gene encodes CDR1 MDHEN and CDR2 SYDVKM. The DNA for the CDR3 is TGTGCCAGCAGTTTATCGGGGGGCAGGAATCAGCCCCAGCATTTT. Its protein is CASSLSGGRNQPQHF.

The genes are TRBV5-4 and TRBJ1-1; D gene uncertain. The CDR3 has 15 residues. The V gene lost 8 bases and the J gene lost 0 bases, with 17 bases spanning the gap. Germline loops: CDR1 SGHNT, CDR2 YYREEE (reference sequence). The CDR3 spells CASRRADILNTEAFF. The CDR3 bases are TGTGCCAGTCGGCGGGCGGATATACTGAACACTGAAGCTTTCTTT.

The chain combines TRBV9 with TRBJ1-6; TRBD1 matches 8 bases. The CDR3 is made up of 16 amino acids. Germline V CDR1 and CDR2: SGDLS, YYNGEE. The ends lost 0 bases at V and 9 bases at J; junction bases unmatched: 8. The CDR3 nucleotides read TGTGCCAGCAGCGTAGACCCGACAGGGACAGGTTCACCCCTCCACTTT. Its translation: CASSVDPTGTGSPLHF. The full variable domain, rest sourced from reference TRBV9 and TRBJ1-6, is DSGVTQTPKHLITATGQRVTLRCSPRSGDLSVYWYQQSLDQGLQFLIQYYNGEERAKGNILERFSAQQFPDLHSELNLSSLELGDSALYFCASSVDPTGTGSPLHFGNGTRLTVT.

This clone was counted a few times. This chain connects TRBV7-2 to TRBJ2-7, with a weak D call TRBD1 (5 bases). Trimming took 2 bases from V and 7 from J, leaving 15 bases between them. Germline V gene lookup returns CDR1 SGHTA and CDR2 FQGNSA. The CDR3 is made up of 14 amino acids. The CDR3 region is CASSLKSGPREQYF. In nucleotides, the CDR3 is TGTGCCAGCAGCTTAAAATCAGGGCCCCGGGAGCAGTACTTC.

The gene calls are TRBV27 and TRBJ2-7; TRBD1 matches at 7 bases. Losses at the gene ends were 5 bases for V and 2 bases for J; bases not matched to a gene: 6. The CDR3 length is 14 residues. The germline V gene encodes CDR1 MNHEY and CDR2 SMNVEV (reference sequence). CDR3 DNA sequence: TGTGCCAGCAGTCCGACAGGGTTCACCTACGAGCAGTACTTC. It encodes CASSPTGFTYEQYF.

V and J are TRBV12-3 or TRBV12-4 and TRBJ2-4, with unresolved D. V gave up 5 bases and J gave up 11 bases, with 13 bases separating them. CDR3 length equals 12 residues. CDR3 in DNA: TGTGCCAGCAGTCCGAGTGATTTGGTTCAGTACTTC. Residues: CASSPSDLVQYF.

V and J are TRBV11-1 and TRBJ1-2; 7 nucleotides align to TRBD1. In germline, CDR1 is SGHAT, CDR2 FQDESV (reference sequence). This CDR3 is built from 14 residues. Unmatched junction bases numbered 6, after V lost 5 bases and J lost 3 bases. This chain's CDR3 is CASSHEGGYYGYTF. CDR3 coding DNA: TGTGCCAGCAGCCACGAAGGGGGCTACTATGGCTACACCTTC.

Points on this clone: The CDR3 does not close with the conserved phenylalanine or tryptophan, likely indicating a read error. The limits of the CDR3 on the DNA are not certain, so only TCRdb's listed CDR3 is given. The chain is built from TRBV27 and TRBJ1-1. Looked up from germline, CDR1 is MNHEY and CDR2 is SMNVEV (reference sequence). The CDR3 spans 13 amino acids, including both terminal residues. CDR3 amino acids: CASSYGIEPTGMI.

This clone has only one observation. The chain uses TRBV19 and TRBJ1-1, with no clear D. Trimming pared 1 base from V and 0 bases from J, leaving 9 bases between. Germline assignment: CDR1 LNHDA and CDR2 SQIVND (reference sequence). CDR3 length equals 15 residues. The CDR3 DNA sequence: TGTGCCAGTAGTATAGCGGGGAACATGAACACTGAAGCTTTCTTT. Its protein product is CASSIAGNMNTEAFF.

The chain joins TRBV15 to TRBJ2-7; the D gene is possibly TRBD1 (5 bases). Trimming took 1 base from V and 4 from J, leaving 11 bases between them. The CDR3 has 14 amino acids. Germline V gene lookup returns CDR1 LNHNV and CDR2 YYDKDF (reference sequence). The CDR3, as DNA: TGTGCCACCAGCAGAGGAAGGGGTAGTTACGAGCAGTACTTC. This gives the protein CATSRGRGSYEQYF.

This clone was counted a single time. This chain joins TRBV9 and TRBJ1-1; TRBD1 matches 8 bases. Germline CDR1 reads SGDLS; CDR2 reads YYNGEE. J gave up 4 bases and V 4 bases, and 9 bases lay outside the gene matches. There are 15 residues in the CDR3. The CDR3 is CASSSGGQVITEAFF. The DNA for the CDR3 is TGTGCCAGCAGCTCAGGGGGACAGGTGATCACTGAAGCTTTCTTT.

The J gene is TRBJ2-7, the V gene TRBV7-2, with D unresolved. The CDR3 loop spans 12 amino acids. The V gene lost 4 bases and the J gene lost 6 bases, with 10 bases spanning the gap. CDR1 is SGHTA, CDR2 FQGNSA, per germline. This CDR3 reads CASSSRVREQYF. CDR3 coding DNA: TGTGCCAGCAGCTCTCGGGTACGCGAGCAGTACTTC.

The chain recombines TRBV27 with TRBJ1-5; TRBD1 matches 7 bases. Trimming at V came to 6 bases and at J to 4 bases, leaving 9 bases not matched to a gene. Germline V gives CDR1 MNHEY, CDR2 SMNVEV (reference sequence). The CDR3 length is 15 residues. The CDR3 coding sequence is TGTGCCAGCAGCCCGGACAGGCGAGGTAATCAGCCCCAGCATTTT. Translating gives CASSPDRRGNQPQHF.

V and J are TRBV28 and TRBJ1-1; the match to TRBD1 covers 7 bases. Germline lookup yields CDR1 MDHEN and CDR2 SYDVKM. The CDR3 loop spans 15 amino acids. V trimming: 5 bases; J trimming: 1 base; junction bases outside the gene matches: 7. The CDR3 DNA is TGTGCCAGCAGTGTCGGGACAGTCGGGAACACTGAAGCTTTCTTT. It yields the protein CASSVGTVGNTEAFF.

J is TRBJ2-3 and V is TRBV2, with D unresolved. Germline values: CDR1 SNHLY, CDR2 FYNNEI. V was pared by 7 bases and J by 0 bases, with 14 bases between. The length of the CDR3 is 15 residues. In nucleotides, the CDR3 is TGTGCCAGCAACTTTCAGACTGGTAGCACAGATACGCAGTATTTT. Protein: CASNFQTGSTDTQYF.

CDR3 sequence reads: CASSQAGSNYGYTF. The CDR3 DNA sequence: TGTGCCAGCAGCCAAGCGGGGTCTAACTATGGCTACACCTTC. This sequence joins TRBV4-2 and TRBJ1-2, with D uncertain. The CDR3 spans 14 residues. Deletions cut 1 base from V and 0 bases from J, with 6 bases between. Germline V gene data show CDR1 as LGHNA and CDR2 as YNFKEQ.